Shown below are 2 T cell receptor beta chains from a single sample sequenced in a study of blood T cell repertoires in COVID-19. Method: immunoSEQ multiplex PCR; TCRdb's copy keeps in-frame clones and lacks some. The sample lists 40,000 to 50,000 clones, roughly 86% occurring once. The specimen was peripheral blood. These receptors all come from a man aged 65-85 years with acute or convalescent COVID-19.

The chain joins TRBV6-2 or TRBV6-3 to TRBJ2-2, with D tentatively TRBD2 (6 bases). Germline V gene sequence: CDR1 MNHEY, CDR2 SVGEGT. This CDR3 has 15 amino acids. V was cut by 5 bases and J by 1 base, with 11 bases left in between. The CDR3 region has the DNA TGTGCCAGCAGTCGACCGGGACTGAACACCGGGGAGCTGTTTTTT. Translating it yields CASSRPGLNTGELFF.

The DNA of the CDR3 is TGTGCCAGCAGCTTAGTTACCAGCTATGGCTACACCTTC. Translated: CASSLVTSYGYTF. The V gene is TRBV7-9, the J gene TRBJ1-2; no reliable D call. Germline V lookup: CDR1 SEHNR, CDR2 FQNEAQ (reference sequence). The CDR3 consists of 13 residues. Trimming cost V 1 base and J 4 bases, with 7 bases left between them.